This section outlines one T cell receptor beta chain sequence together with its context. As yet, its antigen is unknown. These data come from a study of T cell responses to AZD1222 COVID-19 vaccine. Some clones are missing from TCRdb's copy, which holds only in-frame ones; the method was immunoSEQ multiplex PCR. This sample yields tens of thousands of clones, of which about 88% are seen a single time; around 30% belongs to the top ten. General study points: Most donors were white British and more were female, and clonal diversity was possibly underestimated. Spike-specific TCR breadth rose after two AZD1222 doses, and depth rose as well.

Between the trimmed V and J ends, which lost 3 bases and 5 bases, there was a span of 14 bases. Germline CDR1 and CDR2: LGHNA and YNFKEQ. The CDR3 extends over 14 amino acids. This TCR was recovered from an adult who received the AZD1222 COVID-19 vaccine. Sequenced here: peripheral blood, sampled 28 days after the second AZD1222 dose. The chain is built from TRBV4-2 and TRBJ2-7; weak D call: TRBD2 (6 bases). The DNA of the CDR3 is TGTGCCAGCAGCCACTCATCTAGCGTCAACGAGCAGTACTTC. This codes for CASSHSSSVNEQYF.